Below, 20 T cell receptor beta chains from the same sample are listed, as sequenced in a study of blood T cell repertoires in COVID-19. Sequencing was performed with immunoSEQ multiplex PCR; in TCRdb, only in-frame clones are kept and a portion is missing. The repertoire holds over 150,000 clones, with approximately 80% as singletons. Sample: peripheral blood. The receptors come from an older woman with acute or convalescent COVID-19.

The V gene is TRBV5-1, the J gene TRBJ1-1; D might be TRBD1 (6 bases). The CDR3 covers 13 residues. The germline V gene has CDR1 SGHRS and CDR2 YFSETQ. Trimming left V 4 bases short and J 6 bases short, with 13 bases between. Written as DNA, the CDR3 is TGCGCCAGCAGCAAAGGACAGTCCCCTGAAGCTTTCTTT. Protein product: CASSKGQSPEAFF.

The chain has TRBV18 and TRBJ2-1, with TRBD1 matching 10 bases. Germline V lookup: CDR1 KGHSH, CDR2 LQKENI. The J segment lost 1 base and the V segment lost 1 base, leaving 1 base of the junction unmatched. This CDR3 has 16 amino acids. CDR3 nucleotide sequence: TGTGCCAGCTCACCACTGGGACAGGGGTCCTACAATGAGCAGTTCTTC. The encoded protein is CASSPLGQGSYNEQFF. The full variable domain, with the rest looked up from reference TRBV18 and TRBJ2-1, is NAGVMQNPRHLVRRRGQEARLRCSPMKGHSHVYWYRQLPEEGLKFMVYLQKENIIDESGMPKERFSAEFPKEGPSILRIQQVVRGDSAAYFCASSPLGQGSYNEQFFGPGTRLTVL.

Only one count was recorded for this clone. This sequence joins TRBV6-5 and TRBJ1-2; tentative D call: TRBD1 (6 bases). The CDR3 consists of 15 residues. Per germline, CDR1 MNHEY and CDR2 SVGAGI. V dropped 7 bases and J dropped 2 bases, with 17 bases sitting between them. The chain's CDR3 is CASNPRGTGNYGYTF. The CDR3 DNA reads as TGTGCCAGCAACCCTCGGGGCACAGGGAACTATGGCTACACCTTC.

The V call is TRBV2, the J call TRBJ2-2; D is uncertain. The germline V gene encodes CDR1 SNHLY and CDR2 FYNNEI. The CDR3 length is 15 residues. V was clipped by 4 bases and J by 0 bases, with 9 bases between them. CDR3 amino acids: CASSGLPTNTGELFF. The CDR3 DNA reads TGTGCCAGCAGTGGTTTACCTACGAACACCGGGGAGCTGTTTTTT.

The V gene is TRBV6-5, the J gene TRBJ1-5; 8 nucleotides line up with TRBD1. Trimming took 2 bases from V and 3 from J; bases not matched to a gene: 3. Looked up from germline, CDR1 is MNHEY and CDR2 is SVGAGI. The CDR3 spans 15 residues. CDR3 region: CASSYGQGFNQPQHF. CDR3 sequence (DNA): TGTGCCAGCAGTTACGGACAGGGATTCAATCAGCCCCAGCATTTT.

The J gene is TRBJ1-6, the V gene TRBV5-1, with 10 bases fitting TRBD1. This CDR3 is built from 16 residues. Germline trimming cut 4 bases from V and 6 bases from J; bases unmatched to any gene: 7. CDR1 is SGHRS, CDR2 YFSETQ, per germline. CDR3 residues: CASSLRQGARNSPLHF. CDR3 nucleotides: TGCGCCAGCAGCCTCAGACAGGGGGCGCGTAATTCACCCCTCCACTTT.

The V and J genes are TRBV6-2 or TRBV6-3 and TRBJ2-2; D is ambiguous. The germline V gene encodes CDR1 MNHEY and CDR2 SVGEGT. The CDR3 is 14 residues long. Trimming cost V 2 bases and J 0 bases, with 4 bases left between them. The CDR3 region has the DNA TGTGCCAGCAGTTACCTCCCGAACACCGGGGAGCTGTTTTTT. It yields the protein CASSYLPNTGELFF.

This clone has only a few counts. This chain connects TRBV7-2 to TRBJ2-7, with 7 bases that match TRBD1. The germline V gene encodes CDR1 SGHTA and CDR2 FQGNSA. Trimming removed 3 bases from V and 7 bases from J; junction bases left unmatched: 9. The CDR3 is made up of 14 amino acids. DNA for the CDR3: TGTGCCAGCAGCTTCGGGACAGCCTCTAGAGAGCAGTACTTC. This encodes CASSFGTASREQYF.

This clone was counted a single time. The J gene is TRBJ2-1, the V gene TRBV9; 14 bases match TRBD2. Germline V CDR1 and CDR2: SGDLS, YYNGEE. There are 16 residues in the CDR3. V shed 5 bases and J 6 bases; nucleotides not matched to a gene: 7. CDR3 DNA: TGTGCCAGCAGTAACCGACTAGCGGGGGGGCTCAATGAGCAGTTCTTC. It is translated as CASSNRLAGGLNEQFF. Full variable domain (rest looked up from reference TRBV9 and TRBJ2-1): DSGVTQTPKHLITATGQRVTLRCSPRSGDLSVYWYQQSLDQGLQFLIQYYNGEERAKGNILERFSAQQFPDLHSELNLSSLELGDSALYFCASSNRLAGGLNEQFFGPGTRLTVL.

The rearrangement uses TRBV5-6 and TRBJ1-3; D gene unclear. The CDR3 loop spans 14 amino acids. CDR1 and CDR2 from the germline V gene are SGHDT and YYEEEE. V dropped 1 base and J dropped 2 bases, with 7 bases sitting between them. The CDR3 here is CASSLWETGNTIYF. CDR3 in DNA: TGTGCCAGCAGCTTGTGGGAGACTGGAAACACCATATATTTT.

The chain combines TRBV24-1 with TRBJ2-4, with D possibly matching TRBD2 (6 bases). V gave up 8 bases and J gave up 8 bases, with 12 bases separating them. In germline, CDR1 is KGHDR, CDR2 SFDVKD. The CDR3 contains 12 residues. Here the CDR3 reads CATMGGRDIQYF. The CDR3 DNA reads TGTGCCACCATGGGGGGACGGGACATTCAGTACTTC.

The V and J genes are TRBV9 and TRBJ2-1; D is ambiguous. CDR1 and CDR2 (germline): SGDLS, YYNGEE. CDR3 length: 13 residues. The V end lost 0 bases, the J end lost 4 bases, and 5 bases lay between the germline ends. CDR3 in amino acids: CASSVANYNEQFF. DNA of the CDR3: TGTGCCAGCAGCGTAGCCAATTACAATGAGCAGTTCTTC.

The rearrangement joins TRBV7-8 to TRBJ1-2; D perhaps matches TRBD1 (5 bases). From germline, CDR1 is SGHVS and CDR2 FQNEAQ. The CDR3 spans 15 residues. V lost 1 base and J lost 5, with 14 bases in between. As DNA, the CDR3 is TGTGCCAGCAGCTTAGTGCTATCGGGGGTTTATGGCTACACCTTC. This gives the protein CASSLVLSGVYGYTF.

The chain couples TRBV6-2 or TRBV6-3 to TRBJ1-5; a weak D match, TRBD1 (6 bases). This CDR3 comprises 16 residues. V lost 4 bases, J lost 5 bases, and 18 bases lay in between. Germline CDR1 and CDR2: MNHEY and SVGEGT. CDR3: CASSSDVGAPHQPQHF. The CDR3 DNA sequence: TGTGCCAGCAGTTCCGACGTGGGGGCCCCCCATCAGCCCCAGCATTTT.

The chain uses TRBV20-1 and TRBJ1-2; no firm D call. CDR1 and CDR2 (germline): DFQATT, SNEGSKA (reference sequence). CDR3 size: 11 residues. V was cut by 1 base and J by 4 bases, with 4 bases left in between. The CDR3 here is CSARGSYGYTF. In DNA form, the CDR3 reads TGCAGTGCTAGAGGCAGCTATGGCTACACCTTC.

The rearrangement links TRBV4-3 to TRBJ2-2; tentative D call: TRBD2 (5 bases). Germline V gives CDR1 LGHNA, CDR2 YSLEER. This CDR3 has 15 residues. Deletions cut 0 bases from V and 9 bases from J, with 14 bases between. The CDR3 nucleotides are TGCGCCAGCAGCCAAGATGGGCAGGAGGACCGGGAGCTGTTTTTT. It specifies CASSQDGQEDRELFF.

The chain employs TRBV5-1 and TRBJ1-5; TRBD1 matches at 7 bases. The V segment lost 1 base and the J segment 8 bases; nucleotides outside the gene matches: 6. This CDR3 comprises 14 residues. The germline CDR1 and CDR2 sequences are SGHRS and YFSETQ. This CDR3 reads CASSLHRGREPQHF. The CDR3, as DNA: TGCGCCAGCAGCTTGCACAGGGGCAGGGAGCCCCAGCATTTT.

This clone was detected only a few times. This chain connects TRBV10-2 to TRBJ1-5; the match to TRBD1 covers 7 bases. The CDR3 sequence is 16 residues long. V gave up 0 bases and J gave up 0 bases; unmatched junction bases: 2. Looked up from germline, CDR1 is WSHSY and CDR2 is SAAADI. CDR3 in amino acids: CASSESPGGSNQPQHF. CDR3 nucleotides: TGCGCCAGCAGTGAGTCGCCAGGGGGTAGCAATCAGCCCCAGCATTTT.

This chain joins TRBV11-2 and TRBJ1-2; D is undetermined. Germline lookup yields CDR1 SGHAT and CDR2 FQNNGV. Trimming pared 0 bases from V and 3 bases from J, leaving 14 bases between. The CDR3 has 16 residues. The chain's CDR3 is CASSLDPGSLDYGYTF. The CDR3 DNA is TGTGCCAGCAGCTTAGACCCCGGGTCGCTTGACTATGGCTACACCTTC.

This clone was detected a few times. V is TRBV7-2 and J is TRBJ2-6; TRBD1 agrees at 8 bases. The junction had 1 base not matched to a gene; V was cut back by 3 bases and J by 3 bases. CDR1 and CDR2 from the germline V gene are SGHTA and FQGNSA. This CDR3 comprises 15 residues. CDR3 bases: TGTGCCAGCAGCTTCAGGGGGCTTGGGGCCAACGTCCTGACTTTC. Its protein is CASSFRGLGANVLTF. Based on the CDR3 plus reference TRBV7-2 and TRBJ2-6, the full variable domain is GAGVSQSPSNKVTEKGKDVELRCDPISGHTALYWYRQSLGQGLEFLIYFQGNSAPDKSGLPSDRFSAERTGGSVSTLTIQRTQQEDSAVYLCASSFRGLGANVLTFGAGSRLTVL.